The sample holds many counts of the clone carrying this T cell receptor (beta chain). Its matching antigen is unknown. The ends were cut back, 5 bases at V and 2 bases at J, with 11 bases in the middle. The length of the CDR3 is 14 residues. The germline gives CDR1 SSHAT, CDR2 FNYEAQ (reference sequence). This sample is part of a study of CD8 T cells in ankylosing spondylitis. Findings and caveats of the study: A TCR beta motif of eight highly homologous variants appeared characteristic of ankylosing spondylitis blood.

Each TCR beta library was made by quantitative 5'-RACE that incorporated molecular barcodes. TCRdb re-derived calls from the 5' RACE reads in MiXCR, one entry per CDR3 protein. The sample lists some 100,000 distinct CDR3 sequences, around 8.3% occurring once. The rearrangement links TRBV7-7 to TRBJ2-3; D is ambiguous. The sequencing sample was made of blood, either unsorted or a sorted T cell fraction (not recorded which). The TCR originated in a male donor with ankylosing spondylitis. The CDR3 loop is CASSRDPYTDTQYF. CDR3 DNA sequence: TGTGCCAGCAGCCGCGACCCGTACACAGATACGCAGTATTTT.